This T cell receptor (beta chain) was obtained from a study of tumor-infiltrating lymphocytes in primary liver carcinoma. Germline V gene sequence: CDR1 DFQATT, CDR2 SNEGSKA (reference sequence). The CDR3 contains 14 residues. V was pared by 4 bases and J by 0 bases, with 6 bases of the junction left unmatched. Synthesis of TCR beta cDNA was carried out from 500 ng total RNA with a constant-region primer. Slightly modified ARM-PCR with three nested multiplex PCR rounds yielded TCR beta libraries. A C-beta reverse primer was combined with TRBV1-TRBV30 forward primers in the first two PCR rounds, and each round had approximately 10 cycles. TCRdb independently ran MiXCR on the multiplex PCR reads; one entry per CDR3 protein. This table holds about 310,000 distinct CDR3 sequences, 58% found once. The blood RNA (from unsorted whole blood) was obtained, and germline DNA was also extracted.

The receptor was derived from a woman aged 25 to 39 with primary liver carcinoma and hepatitis B virus infection. The chain links TRBV20-1 to TRBJ2-7; TRBD1 aligns across 7 bases. Sequencing was done on a sample of peripheral blood. The CDR3 DNA is TGCAGTGCTACTCGACAGGGAAGCTCCTACGAGCAGTACTTC. Translating gives CSATRQGSSYEQYF.